The 3 T cell receptor beta chains given below trace back to one sample, sequenced in a study of identical twins. MiXCR was run by TCRdb on the 5' RACE reads, yielding one entry per CDR3 protein. The table lists 600,000 to 800,000 distinct CDR3 sequences, over 20% of them singletons. The sample was also reused in another study, on T cells expressing NK-cell markers.

Sequencing was performed on PBMCs. The receptors derive from a woman aged 18-29 years in good health.

This clonotype turned up a few times. DNA of the CDR3: TGTGCCATCAGTGACCAGCGGGGGGCCCAGACGAATGAGCAGTTCTTC. It yields the protein CAISDQRGAQTNEQFF. The rearrangement joins TRBV10-3 to TRBJ2-1; 9 nucleotides line up with TRBD2. Trimming at V came to 3 bases and at J to 7 bases, leaving 10 bases not matched to a gene. CDR3 length: 16 residues. Germline CDR1 ENHRY, CDR2 SYGVKD.

The chain has TRBV20-1 and TRBJ2-3; perhaps TRBD1 as D (6 bases). CDR3 length: 15 amino acids. Germline V gives CDR1 DFQATT, CDR2 SNEGSKA (reference sequence). Deletions cut 3 bases from V and 0 bases from J, with 13 bases between. The CDR3 loop reads CSASGQTTSTDTQYF. The CDR3 DNA reads as TGCAGTGCTAGCGGACAGACAACTAGCACAGATACGCAGTATTTT.

This clonotype was detected ten times or more. V and J are TRBV27 and TRBJ2-4, with TRBD1 matching over 10 bases. J lost 2 bases, V lost 5 bases, and 3 bases had no gene match. CDR1 MNHEY and CDR2 SMNVEV come from the germline V gene (reference sequence). The CDR3 totals 15 residues. CDR3 nucleotides: TGTGCCAGCAGTCTGACAGGGGGCCCCAAAAACATTCAGTACTTC. It encodes CASSLTGGPKNIQYF.